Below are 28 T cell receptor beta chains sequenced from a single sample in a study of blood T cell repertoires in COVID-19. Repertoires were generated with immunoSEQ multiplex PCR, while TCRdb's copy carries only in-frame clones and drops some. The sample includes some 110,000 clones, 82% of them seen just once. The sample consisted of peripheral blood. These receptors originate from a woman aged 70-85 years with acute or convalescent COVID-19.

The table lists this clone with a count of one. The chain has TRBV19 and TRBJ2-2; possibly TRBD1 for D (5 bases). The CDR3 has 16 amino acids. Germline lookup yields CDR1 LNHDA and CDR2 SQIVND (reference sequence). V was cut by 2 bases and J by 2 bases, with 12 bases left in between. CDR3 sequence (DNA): TGTGCCAGTAGTATAATCAGGGCGGCCAACACCGGGGAGCTGTTTTTT. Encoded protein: CASSIIRAANTGELFF.

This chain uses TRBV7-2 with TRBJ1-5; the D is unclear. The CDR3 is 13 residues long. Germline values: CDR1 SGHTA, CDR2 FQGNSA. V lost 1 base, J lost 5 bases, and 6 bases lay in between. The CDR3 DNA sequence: TGTGCCAGCAGCTTAGGAGGGTATCAGCCCCAGCATTTT. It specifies CASSLGGYQPQHF.

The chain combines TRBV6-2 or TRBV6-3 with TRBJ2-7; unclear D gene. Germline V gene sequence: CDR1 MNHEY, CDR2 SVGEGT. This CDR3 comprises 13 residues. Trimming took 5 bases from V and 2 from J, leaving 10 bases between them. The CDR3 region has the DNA TGTGCCAGCAGTCGCGACATGGCCTACGAGCAGTACGTC. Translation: CASSRDMAYEQYV.

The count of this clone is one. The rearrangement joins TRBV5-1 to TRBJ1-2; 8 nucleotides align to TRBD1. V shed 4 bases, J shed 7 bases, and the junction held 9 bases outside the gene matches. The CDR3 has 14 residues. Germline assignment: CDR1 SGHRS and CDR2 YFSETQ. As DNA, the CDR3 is TGCGCCAGCAGCGGTATGGGACAGGATGTTGGCTACACCTTC. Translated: CASSGMGQDVGYTF.

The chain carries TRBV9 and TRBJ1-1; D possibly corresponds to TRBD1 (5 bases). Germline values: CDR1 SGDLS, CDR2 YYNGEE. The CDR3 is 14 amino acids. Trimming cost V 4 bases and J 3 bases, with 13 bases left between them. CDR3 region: CASSPNRGYTEAFF. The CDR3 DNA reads TGTGCCAGCAGCCCCAACCGGGGGTACACTGAAGCTTTCTTT.

The CDR3 DNA reads TGTGCCAGCTCACCATTGCGGGACGGCTACACCTTC. Amino acid sequence: CASSPLRDGYTF. The chain combines TRBV18 with TRBJ1-2; D is perhaps TRBD1 (5 bases). CDR1 is KGHSH and CDR2 is LQKENI in the germline V gene. Trimming removed 2 bases from V and 8 bases from J, with 9 bases in between. The length of the CDR3 is 12 residues.

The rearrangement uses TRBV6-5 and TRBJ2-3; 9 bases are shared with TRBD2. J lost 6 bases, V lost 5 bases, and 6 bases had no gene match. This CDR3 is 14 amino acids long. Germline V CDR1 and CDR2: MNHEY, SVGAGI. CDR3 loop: CASSRGGAWDTQYF. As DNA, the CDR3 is TGTGCCAGCAGTCGCGGGGGGGCCTGGGATACGCAGTATTTT.

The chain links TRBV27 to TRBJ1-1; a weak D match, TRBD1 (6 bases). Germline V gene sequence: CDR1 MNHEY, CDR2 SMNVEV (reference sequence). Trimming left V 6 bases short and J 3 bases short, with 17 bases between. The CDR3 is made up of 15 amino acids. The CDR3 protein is CASSASGRGDTEAFF. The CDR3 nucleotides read TGTGCCAGCAGCGCGTCCGGGAGGGGGGACACTGAAGCTTTCTTT.

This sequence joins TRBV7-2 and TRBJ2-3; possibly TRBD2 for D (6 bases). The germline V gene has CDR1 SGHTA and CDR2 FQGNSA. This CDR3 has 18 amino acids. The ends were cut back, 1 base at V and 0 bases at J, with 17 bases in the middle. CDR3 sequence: CASSLVATGVSSTDTQYF. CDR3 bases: TGTGCCAGCAGCTTAGTAGCCACGGGGGTGTCTAGCACAGATACGCAGTATTTT.

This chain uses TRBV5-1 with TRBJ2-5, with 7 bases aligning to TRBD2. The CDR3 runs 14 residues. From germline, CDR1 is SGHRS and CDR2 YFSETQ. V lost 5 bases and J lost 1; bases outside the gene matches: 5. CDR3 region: CASSPRLAQETQYF. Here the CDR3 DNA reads TGCGCCAGCAGTCCGAGACTAGCCCAAGAGACCCAGTACTTC.

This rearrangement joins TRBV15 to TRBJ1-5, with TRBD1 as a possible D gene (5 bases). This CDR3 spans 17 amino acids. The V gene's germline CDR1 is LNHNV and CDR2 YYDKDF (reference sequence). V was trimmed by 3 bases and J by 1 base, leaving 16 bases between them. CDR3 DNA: TGTGCCACCAGCAGGTGGGGAGGTGGGGGAAGCAATCAGCCCCAGCATTTT. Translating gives CATSRWGGGGSNQPQHF.

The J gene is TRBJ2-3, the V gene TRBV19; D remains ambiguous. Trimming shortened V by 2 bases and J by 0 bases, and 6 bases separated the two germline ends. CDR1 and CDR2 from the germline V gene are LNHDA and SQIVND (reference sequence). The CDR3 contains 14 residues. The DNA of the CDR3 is TGTGCCAGTAGTATAAAGAGTAGCACAGATACGCAGTATTTT. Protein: CASSIKSSTDTQYF.

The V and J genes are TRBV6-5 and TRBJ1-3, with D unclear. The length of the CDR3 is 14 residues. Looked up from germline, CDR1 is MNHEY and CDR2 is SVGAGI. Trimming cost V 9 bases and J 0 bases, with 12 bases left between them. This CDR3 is CASRSGRSGNTIYF. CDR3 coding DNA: TGTGCCAGTCGGAGTGGTCGCTCTGGAAACACCATATATTTT.

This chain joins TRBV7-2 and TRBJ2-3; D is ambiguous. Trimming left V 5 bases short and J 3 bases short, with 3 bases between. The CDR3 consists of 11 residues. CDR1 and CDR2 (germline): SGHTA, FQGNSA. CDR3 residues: CASSHTDTQYF. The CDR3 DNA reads TGTGCCAGCAGCCATACAGATACGCAGTATTTT.

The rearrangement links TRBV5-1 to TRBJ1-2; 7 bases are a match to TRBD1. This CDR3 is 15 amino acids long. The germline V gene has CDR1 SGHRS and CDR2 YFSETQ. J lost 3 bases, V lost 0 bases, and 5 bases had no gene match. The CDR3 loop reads CASSLAQGGDYGYTF. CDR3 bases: TGCGCCAGCAGCTTGGCCCAGGGGGGCGACTATGGCTACACCTTC.

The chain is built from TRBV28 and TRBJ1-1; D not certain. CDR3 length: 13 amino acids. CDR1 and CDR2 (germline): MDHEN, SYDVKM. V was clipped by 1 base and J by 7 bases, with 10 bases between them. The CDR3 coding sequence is TGTGCCAGCAGTTTATACGGTCAGGTTGAAGCTTTCTTT. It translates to CASSLYGQVEAFF.

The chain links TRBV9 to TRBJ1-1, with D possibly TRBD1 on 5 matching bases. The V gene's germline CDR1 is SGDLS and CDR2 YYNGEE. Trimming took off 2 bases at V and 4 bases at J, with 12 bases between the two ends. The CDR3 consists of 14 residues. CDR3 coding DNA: TGTGCCAGCAGCGTTGGGGCCGAGAGCACTGAAGCTTTCTTT. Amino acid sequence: CASSVGAESTEAFF. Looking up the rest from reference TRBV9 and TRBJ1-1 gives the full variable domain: DSGVTQTPKHLITATGQRVTLRCSPRSGDLSVYWYQQSLDQGLQFLIQYYNGEERAKGNILERFSAQQFPDLHSELNLSSLELGDSALYFCASSVGAESTEAFFGQGTRLTVV.

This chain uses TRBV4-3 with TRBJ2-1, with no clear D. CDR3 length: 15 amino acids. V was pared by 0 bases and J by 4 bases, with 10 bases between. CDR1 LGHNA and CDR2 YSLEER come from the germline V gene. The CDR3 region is CASSQDPRDYNEQFF. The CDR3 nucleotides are TGCGCCAGCAGCCAAGATCCCCGAGATTACAATGAGCAGTTCTTC.

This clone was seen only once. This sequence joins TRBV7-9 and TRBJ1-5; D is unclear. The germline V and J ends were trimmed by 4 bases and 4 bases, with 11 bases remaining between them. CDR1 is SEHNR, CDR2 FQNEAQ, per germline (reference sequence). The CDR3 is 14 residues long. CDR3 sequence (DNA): TGTGCCAGCAGCTCTCAACGGTTAAATCAGCCCCAGCATTTT. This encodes CASSSQRLNQPQHF.

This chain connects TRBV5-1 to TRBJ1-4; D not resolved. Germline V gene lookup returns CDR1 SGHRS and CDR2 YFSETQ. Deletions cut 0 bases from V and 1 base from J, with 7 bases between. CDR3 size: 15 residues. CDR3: CASSLGHVTNEKLFF. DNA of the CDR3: TGCGCCAGCAGCTTGGGACATGTAACTAATGAAAAACTGTTTTTT. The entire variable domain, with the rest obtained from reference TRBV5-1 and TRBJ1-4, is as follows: KAGVTQTPRYLIKTRGQQVTLSCSPISGHRSVSWYQQTPGQGLQFLFEYFSETQRNKGNFPGRFSGRQFSNSRSEMNVSTLELGDSALYLCASSLGHVTNEKLFFGSGTQLSVL.

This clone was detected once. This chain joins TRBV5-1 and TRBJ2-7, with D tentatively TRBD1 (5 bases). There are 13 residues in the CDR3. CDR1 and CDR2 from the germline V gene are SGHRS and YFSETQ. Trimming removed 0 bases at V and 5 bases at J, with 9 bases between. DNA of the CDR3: TGCGCCAGCAGCTTGGGGCAGGGCCACGAGCAGTACTTC. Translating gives CASSLGQGHEQYF.

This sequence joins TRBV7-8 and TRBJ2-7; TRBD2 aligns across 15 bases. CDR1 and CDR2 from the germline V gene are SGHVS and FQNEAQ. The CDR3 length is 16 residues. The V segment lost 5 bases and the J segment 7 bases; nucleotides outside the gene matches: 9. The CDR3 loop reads CASSARTSGGAREQYF. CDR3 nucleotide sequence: TGTGCCAGCAGCGCCCGGACTAGCGGGGGGGCAAGGGAGCAGTACTTC.

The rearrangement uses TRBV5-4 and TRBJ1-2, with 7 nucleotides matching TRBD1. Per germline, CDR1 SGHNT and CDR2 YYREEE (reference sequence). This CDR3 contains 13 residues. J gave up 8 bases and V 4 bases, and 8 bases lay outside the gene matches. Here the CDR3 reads CASSTAGGPGYTF. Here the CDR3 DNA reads TGTGCCAGCAGCACCGCAGGGGGTCCGGGCTACACCTTC.

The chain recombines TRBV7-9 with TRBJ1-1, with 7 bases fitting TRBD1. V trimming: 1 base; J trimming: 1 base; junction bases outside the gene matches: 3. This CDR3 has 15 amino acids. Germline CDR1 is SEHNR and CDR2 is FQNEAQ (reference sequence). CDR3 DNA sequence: TGTGCCAGCAGCTTAGATGGGACAGCGAACACTGAAGCTTTCTTT. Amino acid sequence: CASSLDGTANTEAFF.

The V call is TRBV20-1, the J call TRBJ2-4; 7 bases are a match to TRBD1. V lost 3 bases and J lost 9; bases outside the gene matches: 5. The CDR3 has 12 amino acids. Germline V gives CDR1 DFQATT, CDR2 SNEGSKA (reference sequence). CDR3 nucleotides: TGCAGTGCTAGTGAGGGGGCGGGCATTCAGTACTTC. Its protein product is CSASEGAGIQYF.

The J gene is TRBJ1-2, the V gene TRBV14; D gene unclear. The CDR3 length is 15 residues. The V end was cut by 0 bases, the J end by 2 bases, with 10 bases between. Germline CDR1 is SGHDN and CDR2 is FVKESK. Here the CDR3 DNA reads TGTGCCAGCAGCCAAGATCTTGGCGGGAACTATGGCTACACCTTC. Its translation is CASSQDLGGNYGYTF.

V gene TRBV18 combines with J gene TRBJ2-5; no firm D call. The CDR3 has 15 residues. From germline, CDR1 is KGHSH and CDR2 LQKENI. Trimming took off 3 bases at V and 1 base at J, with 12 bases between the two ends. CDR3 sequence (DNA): TGTGCCAGCTCACCCGGTTCAGGTCTCCAAGAGACCCAGTACTTC. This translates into CASSPGSGLQETQYF. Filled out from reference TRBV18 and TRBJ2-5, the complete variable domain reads NAGVMQNPRHLVRRRGQEARLRCSPMKGHSHVYWYRQLPEEGLKFMVYLQKENIIDESGMPKERFSAEFPKEGPSILRIQQVVRGDSAAYFCASSPGSGLQETQYFGPGTRLLVL.

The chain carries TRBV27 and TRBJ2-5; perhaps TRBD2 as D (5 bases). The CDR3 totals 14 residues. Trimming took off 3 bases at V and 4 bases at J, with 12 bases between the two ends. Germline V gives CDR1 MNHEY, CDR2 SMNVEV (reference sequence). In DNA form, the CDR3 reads TGTGCCAGCAGTTTTCTGGCTAGCTTAGAGACCCAGTACTTC. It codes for CASSFLASLETQYF.